This T cell receptor beta chain emerged from a study of patients and donors after allogeneic stem cell transplantation. One entry per CDR3 protein results from TCRdb running MiXCR on the RT-PCR reads. The data contain tens of thousands of distinct CDR3 sequences, 6.8% of them singletons. This clonotype was seen repeatedly, ten times or more. Looked up from germline, CDR1 is MDHEN and CDR2 is SYDVKM. The CDR3 consists of 13 residues. The ends were cut back, 3 bases at V and 7 bases at J, with 13 bases in the middle. Sequenced input: blood, either unsorted or a sorted T cell fraction (not recorded which). The chain employs TRBV28 and TRBJ2-7; no clear D gene. This clonotype originated in a human donor who was either an allogeneic HSCT recipient or a stem cell or donor lymphocyte infusion donor (not recorded which). It is not recorded whose cells these are; they may come from a transplant donor. CDR3 in DNA: TGTGCCAGCAGTTTTTGGGGTTTGCGGGAGCAGTACTTC. Amino acid sequence: CASSFWGLREQYF.